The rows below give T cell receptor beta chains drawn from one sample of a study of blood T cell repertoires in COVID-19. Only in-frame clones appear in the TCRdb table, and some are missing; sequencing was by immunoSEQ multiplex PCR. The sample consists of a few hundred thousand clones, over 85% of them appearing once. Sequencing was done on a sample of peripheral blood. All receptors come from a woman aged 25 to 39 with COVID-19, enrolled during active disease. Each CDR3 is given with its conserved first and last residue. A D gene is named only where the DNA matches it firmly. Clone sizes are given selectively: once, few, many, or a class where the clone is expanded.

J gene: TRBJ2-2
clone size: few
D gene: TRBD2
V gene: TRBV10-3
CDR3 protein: CAPHGASGANTGELFF
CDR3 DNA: TGTGCCCCTCACGGGGCTAGCGGAGCGAACACCGGGGAGCTGTTTTTT

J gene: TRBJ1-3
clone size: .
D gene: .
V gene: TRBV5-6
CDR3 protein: CASSLGGLSGNTIYF
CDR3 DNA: TGTGCCAGCAGCCTAGGAGGCCTCTCTGGAAACACCATATATTTT

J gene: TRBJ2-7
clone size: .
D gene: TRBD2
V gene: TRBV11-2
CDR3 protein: CASSLDGLSWRGEADEQYF
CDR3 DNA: TGTGCCAGCAGCTTAGATGGGCTCTCCTGGCGGGGGGAAGCGGACGAGCAGTACTTC

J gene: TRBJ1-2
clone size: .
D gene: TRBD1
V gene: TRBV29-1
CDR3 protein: CSVRTGQGTYYGYTF
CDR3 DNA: TGCAGCGTTCGAACGGGACAGGGAACCTATTATGGCTACACCTTC

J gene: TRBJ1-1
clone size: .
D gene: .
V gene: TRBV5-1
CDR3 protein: CASSWPTGIEGNTEAFF
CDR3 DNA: TGCGCCAGCAGCTGGCCTACAGGGATAGAGGGGAACACTGAAGCTTTCTTT

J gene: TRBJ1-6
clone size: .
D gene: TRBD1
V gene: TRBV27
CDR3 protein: CASSFRQGTGNTYNSPLHF
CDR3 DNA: TGTGCCAGCAGTTTCCGACAAGGGACAGGGAACACCTATAATTCACCCCTCCACTTT

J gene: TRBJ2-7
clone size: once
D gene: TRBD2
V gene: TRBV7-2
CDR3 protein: CASSYASGPYEQYF
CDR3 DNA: TGTGCCAGCAGCTACGCTAGCGGCCCCTACGAGCAGTACTTC

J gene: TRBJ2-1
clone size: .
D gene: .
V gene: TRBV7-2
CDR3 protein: CASSLGAGDEQFF
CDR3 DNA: TGTGCCAGCAGCTTAGGGGCAGGGGATGAGCAGTTCTTC

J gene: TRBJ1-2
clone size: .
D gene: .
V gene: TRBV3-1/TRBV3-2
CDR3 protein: CASSQITGNGYTF
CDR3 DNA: TGTGCCAGCAGCCAAATCACAGGGAACGGCTACACCTTC

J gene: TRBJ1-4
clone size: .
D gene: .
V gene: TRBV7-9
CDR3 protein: CASSLAEHRDTNEKLFF
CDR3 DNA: TGTGCCAGCAGCTTAGCTGAGCACAGGGATACTAATGAAAAACTGTTTTTT

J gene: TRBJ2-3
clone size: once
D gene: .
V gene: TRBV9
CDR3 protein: CASSAGTSLQDTQYF
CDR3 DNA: TGTGCCAGCAGCGCAGGGACTTCCCTGCAAGATACGCAGTATTTT

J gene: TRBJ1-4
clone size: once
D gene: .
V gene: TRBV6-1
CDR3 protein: CASSENGLWQGYNEKLFF
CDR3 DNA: TGTGCCAGCAGTGAAAACGGGCTCTGGCAGGGGTATAATGAAAAACTGTTTTTT

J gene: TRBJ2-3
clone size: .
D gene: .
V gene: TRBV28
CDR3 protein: CASSLLGGSSTDTQYF
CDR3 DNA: TGTGCCAGCAGTTTATTGGGGGGTTCTAGCACAGATACGCAGTATTTT

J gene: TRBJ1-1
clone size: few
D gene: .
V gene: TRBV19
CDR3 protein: CASSSGRGAAFF
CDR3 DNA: TGTGCCAGTAGTAGTGGGAGGGGCGCAGCTTTCTTT

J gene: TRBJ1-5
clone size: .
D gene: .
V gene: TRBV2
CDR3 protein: CASRRESGTYSNQPQHF
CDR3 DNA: TGTGCCAGCAGACGGGAGTCAGGGACGTATAGCAATCAGCCCCAGCATTTT

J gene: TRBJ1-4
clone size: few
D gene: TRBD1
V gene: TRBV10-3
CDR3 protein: CAISDRDRGPTNEKLFF
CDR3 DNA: TGTGCCATCAGTGACCGGGACAGGGGGCCAACTAATGAAAAACTGTTTTTT

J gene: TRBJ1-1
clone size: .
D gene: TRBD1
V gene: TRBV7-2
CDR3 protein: CASDAGQGADGTEAFF
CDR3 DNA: TGTGCCAGCGACGCGGGGCAGGGGGCGGATGGGACTGAAGCTTTCTTT

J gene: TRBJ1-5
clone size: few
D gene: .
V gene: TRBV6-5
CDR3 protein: CASSYSREGHQPQHF
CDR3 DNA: TGTGCCAGCAGTTACTCGAGGGAGGGGCATCAGCCCCAGCATTTT

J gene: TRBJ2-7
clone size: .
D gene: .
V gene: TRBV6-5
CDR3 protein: CASEGGVDYEQYF
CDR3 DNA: TGTGCCAGCGAAGGGGGTGTAGACTACGAGCAGTACTTC

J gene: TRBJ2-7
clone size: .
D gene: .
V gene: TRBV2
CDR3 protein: CASGHYEQYF
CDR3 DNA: TGTGCCAGCGGCCACTACGAGCAGTACTTC

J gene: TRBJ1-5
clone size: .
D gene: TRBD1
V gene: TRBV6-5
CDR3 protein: CASRTGARGNQPQHF
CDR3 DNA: TGTGCCAGCAGGACAGGGGCACGGGGCAATCAGCCCCAGCATTTT

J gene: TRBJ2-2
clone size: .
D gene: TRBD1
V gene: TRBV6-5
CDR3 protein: CASSYSGQGHGELFF
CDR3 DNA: TGTGCCAGCAGTTACTCTGGACAGGGCCACGGGGAGCTGTTTTTT

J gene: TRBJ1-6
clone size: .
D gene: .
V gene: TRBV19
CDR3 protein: CASSTRQVQLPLHF
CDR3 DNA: TGTGCCAGTAGTACCCGACAGGTTCAGTTACCCCTCCACTTT

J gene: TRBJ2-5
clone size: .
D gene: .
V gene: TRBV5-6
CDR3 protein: CASSLVPGGETQYF
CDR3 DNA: TGTGCCAGCAGCTTGGTGCCCGGGGGAGAGACCCAGTACTTC

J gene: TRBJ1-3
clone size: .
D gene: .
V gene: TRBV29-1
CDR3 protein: CSVRRGSGNTIYF
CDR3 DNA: TGCAGCGTTCGGAGGGGCTCTGGAAACACCATATATTTT

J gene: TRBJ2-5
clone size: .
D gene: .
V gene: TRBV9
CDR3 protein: CASSVLPRSPQETQYF
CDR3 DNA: TGTGCCAGCAGCGTATTACCGAGAAGTCCTCAAGAGACCCAGTACTTC

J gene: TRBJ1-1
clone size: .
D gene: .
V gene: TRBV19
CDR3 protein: CASSEYTEAFF
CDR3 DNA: TGTGCCAGTAGTGAGTACACTGAAGCTTTCTTT

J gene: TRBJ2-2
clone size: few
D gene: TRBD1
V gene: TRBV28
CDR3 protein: CASSLLGGGGELFF
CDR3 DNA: TGTGCCAGCAGTTTATTAGGGGGCGGCGGGGAGCTGTTTTTT

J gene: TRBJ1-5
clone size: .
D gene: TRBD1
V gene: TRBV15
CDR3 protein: CATADRGVQPQHF
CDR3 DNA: TGTGCCACAGCCGACAGGGGGGTACAGCCCCAGCATTTT

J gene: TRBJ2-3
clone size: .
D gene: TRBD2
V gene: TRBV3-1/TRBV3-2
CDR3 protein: CASSPGLAGGHSTDTQYF
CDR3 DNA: TGTGCCAGCAGCCCTGGACTAGCGGGGGGCCATAGCACAGATACGCAGTATTTT

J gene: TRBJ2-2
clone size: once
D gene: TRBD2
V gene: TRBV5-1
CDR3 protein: CASRPSGAGELFF
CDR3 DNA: TGCGCCAGCAGGCCTAGCGGCGCCGGGGAGCTGTTTTTT

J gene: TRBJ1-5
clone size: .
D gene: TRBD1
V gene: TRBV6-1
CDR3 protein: CASSGSRTRDRVQPQHF
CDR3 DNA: TGTGCCAGCAGTGGGAGTAGGACGCGGGACAGGGTTCAGCCCCAGCATTTT

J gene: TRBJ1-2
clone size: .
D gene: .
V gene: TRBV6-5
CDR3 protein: CATIGAQIPNYGYTF
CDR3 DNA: TGTGCCACCATAGGGGCACAGATTCCTAACTATGGCTACACCTTC

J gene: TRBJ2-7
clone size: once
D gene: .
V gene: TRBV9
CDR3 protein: CASARRGLNHEQYF
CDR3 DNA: TGTGCCAGCGCTCGTCGCGGGTTGAATCACGAGCAGTACTTC

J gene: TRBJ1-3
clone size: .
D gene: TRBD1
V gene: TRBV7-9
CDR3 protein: CASSAETGGGNTIYF
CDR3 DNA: TGTGCCAGCAGCGCGGAAACAGGGGGAGGAAACACCATATATTTT

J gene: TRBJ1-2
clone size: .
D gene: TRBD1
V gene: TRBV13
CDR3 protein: CASSSDRSYGYTF
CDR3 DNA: TGTGCCAGCAGCTCGGACAGGTCCTATGGCTACACCTTC

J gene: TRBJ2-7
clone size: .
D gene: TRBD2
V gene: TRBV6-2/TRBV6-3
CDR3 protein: CASSYSLASGATYEQYF
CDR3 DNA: TGTGCCAGCAGTTACAGCCTAGCTAGCGGGGCCACCTACGAGCAGTACTTC

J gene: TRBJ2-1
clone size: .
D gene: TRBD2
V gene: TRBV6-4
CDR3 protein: CASSDSGLAGTEQFF
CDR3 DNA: TGTGCCAGCAGTGACTCGGGGCTAGCGGGGACTGAGCAGTTCTTC

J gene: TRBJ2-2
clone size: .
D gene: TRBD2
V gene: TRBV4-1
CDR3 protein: CASSQREGGALNTGELFF
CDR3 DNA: TGCGCCAGCAGCCAAAGAGAGGGAGGGGCTCTTAACACCGGGGAGCTGTTTTTT

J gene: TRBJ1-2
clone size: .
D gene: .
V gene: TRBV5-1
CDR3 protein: CASSLSTYGYTF
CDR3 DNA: TGCGCCAGCAGCTTGAGTACTTATGGCTACACCTTC

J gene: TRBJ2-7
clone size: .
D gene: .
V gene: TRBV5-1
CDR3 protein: CASSIADGSYEQYF
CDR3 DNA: TGCGCCAGCAGCATAGCTGACGGATCCTACGAGCAGTACTTC

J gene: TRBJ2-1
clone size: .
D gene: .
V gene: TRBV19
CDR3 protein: CASSNYYNEQFF
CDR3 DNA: TGTGCCAGTAGTAACTACTACAATGAGCAGTTCTTC

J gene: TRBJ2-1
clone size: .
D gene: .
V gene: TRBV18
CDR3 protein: CASSRNSLGGSGNEQFF
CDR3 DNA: TGTGCCAGCTCACGGAATTCCCTGGGGGGATCGGGCAATGAGCAGTTCTTC

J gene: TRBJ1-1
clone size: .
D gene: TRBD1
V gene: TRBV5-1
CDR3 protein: CASSMGQLNTEAFF
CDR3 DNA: TGCGCCAGCAGCATGGGACAGTTGAACACTGAAGCTTTCTTT

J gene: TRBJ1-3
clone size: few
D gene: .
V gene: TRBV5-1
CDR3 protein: CASSILGGAGGNTIYF
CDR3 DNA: TGCGCCAGCAGCATTTTGGGAGGGGCAGGTGGAAACACCATATATTTT

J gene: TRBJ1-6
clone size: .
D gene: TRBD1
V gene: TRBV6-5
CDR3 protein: CASSYPGTGLNSPLHF
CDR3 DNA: TGTGCCAGCAGTTACCCCGGGACAGGCCTAAATTCACCCCTCCACTTT

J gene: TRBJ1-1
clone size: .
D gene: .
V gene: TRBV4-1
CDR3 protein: CASSQDRGFEAFF
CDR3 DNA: TGCGCCAGCAGCCAAGATCGGGGGTTTGAAGCTTTCTTT

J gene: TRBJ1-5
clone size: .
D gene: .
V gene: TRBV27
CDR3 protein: CASSFLPLPGNQPQHF
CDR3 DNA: TGTGCCAGCAGTTTCCTCCCTCTACCCGGCAATCAGCCCCAGCATTTT

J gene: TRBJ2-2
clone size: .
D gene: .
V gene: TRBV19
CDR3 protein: CASSRAGNTGELFF
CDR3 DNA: TGTGCCAGTAGCAGGGCAGGAAACACCGGGGAGCTGTTTTTT

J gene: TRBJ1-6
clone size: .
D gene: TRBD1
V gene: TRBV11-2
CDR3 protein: CASSSPRDRRGSPLHF
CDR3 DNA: TGTGCCAGCAGCTCCCCGCGGGACAGACGAGGCTCACCCCTCCACTTT

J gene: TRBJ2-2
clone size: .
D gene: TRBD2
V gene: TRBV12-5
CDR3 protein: CASGATGTSGPYTGELFF
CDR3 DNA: TGTGCTAGTGGTGCAACCGGGACTAGCGGGCCTTACACCGGGGAGCTGTTTTTT

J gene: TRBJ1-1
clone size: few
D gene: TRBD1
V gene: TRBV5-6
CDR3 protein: CASRPGQGLNTEAFF
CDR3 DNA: TGTGCCAGCAGACCAGGACAGGGGTTGAACACTGAAGCTTTCTTT

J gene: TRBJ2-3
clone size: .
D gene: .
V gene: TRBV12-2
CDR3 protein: CASRPRTSGDRTDTQYF
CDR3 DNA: TGTGCAAGTCGCCCCCGGACTAGCGGGGACCGCACAGATACGCAGTATTTT